This entry describes one T cell receptor (beta chain). The antigen is undetermined. This sample is drawn from a study of PD-1 blockade in mismatch repair-deficient tumors. General observations from the study: Rapid post-treatment expansion, then contraction, generally preceding radiologic response, marked tumor-resident clones.

Repertoires were generated with immunoSEQ multiplex PCR, while TCRdb's copy carries only in-frame clones and drops some. Here the sample spans fewer than 60,000 clones, under 85% being singletons. The trim removed 3 bases at V and 8 bases at J, leaving 8 bases unmatched. The V gene's germline CDR1 is MDHEN and CDR2 SYDVKM. This CDR3 contains 14 residues. This TCR came from an adult with mismatch repair-deficient cancer. This rearrangement joins TRBV28 to TRBJ1-2, with 8 bases identical to TRBD1. The sequenced sample was PBMCs, obtained before pembrolizumab treatment. This CDR3 reads CASSFGQGAKGYTF. The DNA of the CDR3 is TGTGCCAGCAGTTTTGGCCAGGGGGCGAAGGGCTACACCTTC.